These 9 T cell receptor beta chains were all obtained from the same sample, sequenced in a study of shared clonotypes between healthy human individuals. Generated by immunoSEQ multiplex PCR, the TCRdb table keeps only in-frame clones and is missing some. The data show roughly 450,000 clones, with 75% to 85% seen just once and under 15% held by the top ten. The sequencing input was PBMCs. The receptors originated from a woman in her thirties or forties in good health. Some clones in this sample may be carry-over from other donors' samples.

V gene TRBV7-3 combines with J gene TRBJ2-3; D ambiguous. Trimming stripped 5 bases from V and 6 bases from J, with 12 bases between. The CDR3 has 13 residues. CDR1 is SGHTA and CDR2 is FQGTGA in the germline V gene. The CDR3: CASSPRSSDTQYF. The CDR3 DNA sequence: TGTGCCAGCAGCCCCCGATCCTCGGATACGCAGTATTTT. Looking up the rest from reference TRBV7-3 and TRBJ2-3 gives the full variable domain: GAGVSQTPSNKVTEKGKYVELRCDPISGHTALYWYRQSLGQGPEFLIYFQGTGAADDSGLPNDRFFAVRPEGSVSTLKIQRTERGDSAVYLCASSPRSSDTQYFGPGTRLTVL.

The V gene is TRBV18, the J gene TRBJ2-1, with 7 bases that match TRBD2. There are 14 residues in the CDR3. The germline V gene has CDR1 KGHSH and CDR2 LQKENI. Losses at the gene ends were 4 bases for V and 2 bases for J; bases not matched to a gene: 2. This CDR3 is CASSRDYAYNEQFF. CDR3 in DNA: TGTGCCAGCTCACGGGACTACGCCTACAATGAGCAGTTCTTC.

This clone has only a few counts. The rearrangement links TRBV7-9 to TRBJ2-7; 7 nucleotides match TRBD1. This CDR3 is 13 amino acids long. Germline assignment: CDR1 SEHNR and CDR2 FQNEAQ (reference sequence). V shed 8 bases and J 0 bases; nucleotides not matched to a gene: 4. CDR3 nucleotide sequence: TGTGCCAGCCGGGACAGAACCTCCTACGAGCAGTACTTC. Translating gives CASRDRTSYEQYF.

The chain carries TRBV19 and TRBJ1-3; tentative D call: TRBD1 (5 bases). CDR1 and CDR2 from the germline V gene are LNHDA and SQIVND (reference sequence). This CDR3 is 15 amino acids long. V was cut by 4 bases and J by 2 bases, with 12 bases left in between. In nucleotides, the CDR3 is TGTGCCAGTAGTACTAACCAGGGAGCTGGAAACACCATATATTTT. It specifies CASSTNQGAGNTIYF.

This clone turned up a few times. The CDR3 here is CASNPGGRGMDNTGELFF. CDR3 DNA: TGTGCCAGCAACCCAGGTGGCAGGGGGATGGATAACACCGGGGAGCTGTTTTTT. This chain joins TRBV11-1 and TRBJ2-2; 7 positions match TRBD1. This CDR3 has 18 amino acids. With V trimmed by 7 bases and J by 2 bases, 16 bases remained unmatched. Germline V lookup: CDR1 SGHAT, CDR2 FQDESV (reference sequence).

The chain combines TRBV9 with TRBJ1-1, with TRBD1 as a possible D gene (5 bases). CDR1 and CDR2 (germline): SGDLS, YYNGEE. Trimming took 0 bases from V and 2 from J, leaving 17 bases between them. The CDR3 has 17 amino acids. The DNA for the CDR3 is TGTGCCAGCAGCGTAGGAGACCTTTGGGGGTACAACACTGAAGCTTTCTTT. Protein: CASSVGDLWGYNTEAFF.

The V and J genes are TRBV28 and TRBJ2-1; the match to TRBD1 covers 10 bases. Germline CDR1 and CDR2: MDHEN and SYDVKM. Trimming took 6 bases from V and 8 from J; bases not matched to a gene: 10. The CDR3 loop spans 15 amino acids. The CDR3 region is CASRSGTGESDEQFF. In DNA form, the CDR3 reads TGTGCCAGCAGGTCCGGGACAGGGGAATCAGATGAGCAGTTCTTC.

The chain uses TRBV18 and TRBJ2-2, with D perhaps TRBD2 (6 bases). The V end lost 0 bases, the J end lost 4 bases, and 12 bases lay between the germline ends. Germline values: CDR1 KGHSH, CDR2 LQKENI. The CDR3 totals 16 residues. CDR3 coding DNA: TGTGCCAGCTCACCACCTGGGCTAGCGACCACCGGGGAGCTGTTTTTT. Translated, it gives CASSPPGLATTGELFF.

This rearrangement joins TRBV7-8 to TRBJ1-2, with D possibly TRBD1 on 5 matching bases. The CDR3 spans 15 residues. From germline, CDR1 is SGHVS and CDR2 FQNEAQ. The V end lost 5 bases, the J end lost 1 base, and 14 bases lay between the germline ends. The DNA for the CDR3 is TGTGCCAGCAGCCAGGGACGCCGATTTAACTATGGCTACACCTTC. Protein product: CASSQGRRFNYGYTF.